This T cell receptor (beta chain) was captured in a study of T cells in Graves' hyperthyroidism and ophthalmopathy. This CDR3 is built from 17 residues. CDR1 and CDR2 (germline): MDHEN, SYDVKM. The ends lost 6 bases at V and 10 bases at J; junction bases unmatched: 21. General study findings and limits: Model output signaled ophthalmopathy a median about seven months ahead of onset. Blood also showed most of the thyroid clonotypes that were expanded above 0.001.

RNA transcripts served as the template for amplifying TCR beta CDR3 regions. The TCR CDR3 was amplified in a first-round RT-PCR using the HTBI primer set. One entry per CDR3 protein, called by TCRdb with MiXCR from the multiplex PCR reads. The table lists about 400,000 distinct CDR3 sequences, roughly 25% of them singletons. Hyperthyroidism patients were newly diagnosed, had disease duration under 2 months, and were aged 18 to 65 years. The diagnoses drew upon clinical symptoms, serum thyroxine and TRAb, thyroid ultrasound and orbital computed tomography. A remark on this clonotype: Its antigen is not known.

The source of this sequence is a man aged 45 to 65 with Graves' hyperthyroidism. What was sequenced was blood. This chain links TRBV28 with TRBJ2-3; 8 bases align to TRBD2. This CDR3 is CASRVMSSSGTPSPQYF. DNA of the CDR3: TGTGCCAGCAGGGTTATGTCGAGTAGCGGGACTCCGTCTCCGCAGTATTTT.